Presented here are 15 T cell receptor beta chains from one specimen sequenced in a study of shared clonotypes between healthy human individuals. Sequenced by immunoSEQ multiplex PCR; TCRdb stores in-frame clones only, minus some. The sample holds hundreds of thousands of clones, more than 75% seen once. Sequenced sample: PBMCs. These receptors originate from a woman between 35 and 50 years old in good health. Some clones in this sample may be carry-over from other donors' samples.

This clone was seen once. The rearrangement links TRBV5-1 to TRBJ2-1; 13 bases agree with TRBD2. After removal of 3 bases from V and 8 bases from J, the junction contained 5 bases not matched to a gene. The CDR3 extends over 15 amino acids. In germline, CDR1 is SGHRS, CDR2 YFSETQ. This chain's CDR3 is CASSSGLAGADEQFF. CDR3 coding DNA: TGCGCCAGCAGCTCCGGACTAGCGGGAGCGGATGAGCAGTTCTTC.

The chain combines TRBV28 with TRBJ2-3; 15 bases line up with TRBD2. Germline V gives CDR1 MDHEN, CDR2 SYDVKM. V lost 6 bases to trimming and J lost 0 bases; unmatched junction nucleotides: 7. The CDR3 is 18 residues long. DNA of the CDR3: TGTGCCAGCAGCCGCGGGACTAGCGGGAGGACCAGCACAGATACGCAGTATTTT. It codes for CASSRGTSGRTSTDTQYF.

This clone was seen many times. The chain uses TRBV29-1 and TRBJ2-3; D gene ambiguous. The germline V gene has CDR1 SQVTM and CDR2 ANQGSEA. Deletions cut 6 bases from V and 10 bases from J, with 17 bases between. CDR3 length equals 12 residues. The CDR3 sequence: CSVPRAPGAQYF. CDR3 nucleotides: TGCAGCGTCCCCCGGGCCCCCGGCGCGCAGTATTTT.

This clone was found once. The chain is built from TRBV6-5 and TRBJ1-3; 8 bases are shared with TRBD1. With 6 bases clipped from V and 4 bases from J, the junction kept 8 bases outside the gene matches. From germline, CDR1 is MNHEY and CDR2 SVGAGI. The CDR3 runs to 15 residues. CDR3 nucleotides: TGTGCCAGCAGCCAAGACAGGGGTGACGGAAACACCATATATTTT. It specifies CASSQDRGDGNTIYF.

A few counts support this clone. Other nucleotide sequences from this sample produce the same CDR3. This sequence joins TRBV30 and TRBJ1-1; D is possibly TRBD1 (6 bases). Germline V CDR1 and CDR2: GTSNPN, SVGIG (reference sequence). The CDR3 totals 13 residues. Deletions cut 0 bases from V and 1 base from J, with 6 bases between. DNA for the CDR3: TGTGCCTGGAGTGTACAGGGGAACACTGAAGCTTTCTTT. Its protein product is CAWSVQGNTEAFF. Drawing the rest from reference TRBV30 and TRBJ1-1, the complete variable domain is SQTIHQWPATLVQPVGSPLSLECTVEGTSNPNLYWYRQAAGRGLQLLFYSVGIGQISSEVPQNLSASRPQDRQFILSSKKLLLSDSGFYLCAWSVQGNTEAFFGQGTRLTVV.

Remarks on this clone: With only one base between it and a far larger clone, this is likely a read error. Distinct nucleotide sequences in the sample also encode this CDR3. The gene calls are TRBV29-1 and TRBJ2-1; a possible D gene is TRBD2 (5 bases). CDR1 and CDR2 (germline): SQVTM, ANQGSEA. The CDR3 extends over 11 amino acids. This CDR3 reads CSVSRSGEQFF. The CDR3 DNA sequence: TGCAGCGTGTCTAGGTCCGGGGAGCAATTCTTC.

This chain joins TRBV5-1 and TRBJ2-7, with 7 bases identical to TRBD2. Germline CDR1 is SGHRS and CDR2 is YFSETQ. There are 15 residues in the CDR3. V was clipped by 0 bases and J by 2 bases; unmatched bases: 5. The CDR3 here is CASSLASGTPYEQYF. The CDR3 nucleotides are TGCGCCAGCAGCTTGGCCAGCGGGACGCCCTACGAGCAGTACTTC.

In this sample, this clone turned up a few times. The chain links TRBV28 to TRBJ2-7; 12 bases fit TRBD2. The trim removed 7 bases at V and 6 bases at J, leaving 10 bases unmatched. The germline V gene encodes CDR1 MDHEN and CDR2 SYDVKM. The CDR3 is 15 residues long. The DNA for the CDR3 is TGTGCCAGCACGCGGCGACTAGCGGGAGTGGGCGAGCAGTACTTC. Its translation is CASTRRLAGVGEQYF. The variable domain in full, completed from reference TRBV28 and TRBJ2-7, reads DVKVTQSSRYLVKRTGEKVFLECVQDMDHENMFWYRQDPGLGLRLIYFSYDVKMKEKGDIPEGYSVSREKKERFSLILESASTNQTSMYLCASTRRLAGVGEQYFGPGTRLTVT.

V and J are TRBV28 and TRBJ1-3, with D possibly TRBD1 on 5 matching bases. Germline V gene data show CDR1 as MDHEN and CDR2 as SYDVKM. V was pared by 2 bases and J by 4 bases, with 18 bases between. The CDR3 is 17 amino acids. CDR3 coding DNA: TGTGCCAGCAGTTTAACTGGTACAGGAGCTATAGGAAACACCATATATTTT. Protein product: CASSLTGTGAIGNTIYF.

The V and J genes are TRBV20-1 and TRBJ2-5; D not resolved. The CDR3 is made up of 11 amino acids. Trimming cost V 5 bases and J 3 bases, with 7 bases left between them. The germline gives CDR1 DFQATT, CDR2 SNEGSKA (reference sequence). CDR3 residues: CSALGEETQYF. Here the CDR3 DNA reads TGCAGTGCTCTTGGGGAAGAGACCCAGTACTTC.

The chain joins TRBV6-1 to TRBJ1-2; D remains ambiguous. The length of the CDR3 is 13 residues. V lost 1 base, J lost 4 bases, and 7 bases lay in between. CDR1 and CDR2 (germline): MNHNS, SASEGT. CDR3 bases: TGTGCCAGCAGTGAAGAGAGAGTCTATGGCTACACCTTC. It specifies CASSEERVYGYTF.

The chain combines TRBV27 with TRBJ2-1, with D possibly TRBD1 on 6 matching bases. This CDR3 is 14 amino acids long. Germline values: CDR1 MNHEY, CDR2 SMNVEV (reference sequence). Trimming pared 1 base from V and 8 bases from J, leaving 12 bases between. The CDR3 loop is CASSLWQGTDEQFF. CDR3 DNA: TGTGCCAGCAGTTTATGGCAGGGGACGGATGAGCAGTTCTTC.

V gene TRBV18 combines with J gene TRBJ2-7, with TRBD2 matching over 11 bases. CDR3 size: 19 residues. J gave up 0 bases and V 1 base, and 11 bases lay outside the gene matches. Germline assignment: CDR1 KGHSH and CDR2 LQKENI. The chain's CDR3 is CASSPRAGLAEGFSYEQYF. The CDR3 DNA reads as TGTGCCAGCTCACCACGGGCGGGACTAGCGGAGGGATTCTCCTACGAGCAGTACTTC.

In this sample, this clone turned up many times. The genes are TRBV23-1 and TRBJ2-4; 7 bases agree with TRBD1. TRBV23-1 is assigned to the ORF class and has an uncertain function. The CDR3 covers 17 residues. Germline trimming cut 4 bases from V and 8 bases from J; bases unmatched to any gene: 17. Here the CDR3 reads CASSPSIPTGRMDIQYF. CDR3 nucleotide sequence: TGCGCCAGCAGTCCGAGCATCCCGACAGGGCGAATGGACATTCAGTACTTC.

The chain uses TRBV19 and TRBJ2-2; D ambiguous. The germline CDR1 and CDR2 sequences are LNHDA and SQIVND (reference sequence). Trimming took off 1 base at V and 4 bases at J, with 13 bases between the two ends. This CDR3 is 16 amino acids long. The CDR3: CASSIAYIEGTGELFF. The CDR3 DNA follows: TGTGCCAGTAGTATAGCGTACATTGAAGGCACCGGGGAGCTGTTTTTT.